Below are 18 T cell receptor beta chains sequenced from a single sample in a study of CD8 T cells in ankylosing spondylitis. TCRdb itself ran the 5' RACE reads through MiXCR, one entry per CDR3 protein. The sample holds about 210,000 distinct CDR3 sequences; approximately 7.4% are singletons and the top ten take 12% to 15%. These receptors' antigens are unknown. Study results and limitations: There was a TCR beta motif, made of 7 to 9 highly homologous variants, that appeared characteristic of ankylosing spondylitis blood.

The sequenced sample was blood, either unsorted or a sorted T cell fraction (not recorded which). These receptors were obtained from a male donor with ankylosing spondylitis.

The rearrangement links TRBV27 to TRBJ2-5, with 8 bases identical to TRBD1. Germline-derived CDR1 and CDR2 are MNHEY and SMNVEV (reference sequence). There are 15 residues in the CDR3. V trimming: 6 bases; J trimming: 2 bases; junction bases outside the gene matches: 8. The DNA of the CDR3 is TGTGCCAGCAGCCCACGGACAGGGTCACAAGAGACCCAGTACTTC. Translated: CASSPRTGSQETQYF.

In its sample, this clonotype was seen a few times. The rearrangement links TRBV19 to TRBJ2-7; perhaps D is TRBD1 or TRBD2 (5 bases each). The germline CDR1 and CDR2 sequences are LNHDA and SQIVND (reference sequence). V lost 3 bases to trimming and J lost 4 bases, with 13 bases between them. The CDR3 is 14 amino acids. The CDR3 nucleotides read TGTGCCAGTAGTATTACGTCAGGGAGATACGAGCAGTACTTC. Encoded protein: CASSITSGRYEQYF.

Many counts were recorded for this clonotype. The rearrangement links TRBV25-1 to TRBJ1-2; D not resolved. The CDR3 consists of 14 residues. The germline V and J ends were trimmed by 4 bases and 2 bases, with 11 bases remaining between them. Germline CDR1 MGHDK, CDR2 SYGVNS. CDR3 loop: CASSVSETNYGYTF. The CDR3 nucleotides are TGTGCCAGCAGTGTGAGTGAAACCAACTATGGCTACACCTTC.

The V call is TRBV4-3, the J call TRBJ1-6, with D possibly being TRBD1 (5 bases). With 5 bases removed from V and 0 bases from J, the gap between germline ends came to 14 bases. This CDR3 has 17 residues. Germline loops: CDR1 LGHNA, CDR2 YSLEER. The CDR3 here is CASSGRGRVSYNSPLHF. CDR3 nucleotides: TGCGCCAGCAGCGGCCGGGGGAGGGTCTCCTATAATTCACCCCTCCACTTT.

The chain has TRBV4-3 and TRBJ2-7, with 7 bases fitting TRBD2. There are 17 residues in the CDR3. CDR1 is LGHNA and CDR2 is YSLEER in the germline V gene. V was pared by 2 bases and J by 6 bases, with 16 bases of the junction left unmatched. CDR3 DNA sequence: TGCGCCAGCAGCCAAAAAATCAACCGGGACTACAGCCCCGAGCAGTACTTC. Protein sequence: CASSQKINRDYSPEQYF.

This clonotype was found a few times. The rearrangement links TRBV14 to TRBJ2-1, with TRBD1 as a possible D gene (7 bases). CDR1 and CDR2 from the germline V gene are SGHDN and FVKESK. This CDR3 region has 14 residues. V gave up 0 bases and J gave up 10 bases, with 13 bases separating them. The CDR3 region is CASSQEGGGYEQFF. The DNA of the CDR3 is TGTGCCAGCAGCCAAGAAGGAGGGGGCTACGAGCAGTTCTTC.

At least ten counts were recorded for this clonotype. The genes are TRBV20-1 and TRBJ2-7; 10 bases are shared with TRBD2. This CDR3 has 15 residues. After removal of 0 bases from V and 4 bases from J, the junction contained 6 bases not matched to a gene. The germline V gene has CDR1 DFQATT and CDR2 SNEGSKA (reference sequence). CDR3 DNA: TGCAGTGCTAGAGATCTGGGACTAGCGATTTACGAGCAGTACTTC. It yields the protein CSARDLGLAIYEQYF.

This clonotype was seen repeatedly, ten times or more. V gene TRBV25-1 combines with J gene TRBJ2-7; D not resolved. Germline V gives CDR1 MGHDK, CDR2 SYGVNS. This CDR3 is 10 amino acids long. Trimming took off 4 bases at V and 4 bases at J, with 2 bases between the two ends. The CDR3 coding sequence is TGTGCCAGCAGTGCATACGAGCAGTACTTC. Encoded protein: CASSAYEQYF.

There are many counts of this clonotype. The rearrangement links TRBV12-5 to TRBJ1-1, with D unresolved. Between the trimmed V and J ends, which lost 4 bases and 2 bases, there was a span of 5 bases. This CDR3 is 12 amino acids long. The germline V gene encodes CDR1 LGHNT and CDR2 FRNRAP. Here the CDR3 reads CASGSPNTEAFF. CDR3 sequence (DNA): TGTGCTAGTGGTTCCCCCAACACTGAAGCTTTCTTT.

This clonotype was observed at least ten times. The chain uses TRBV5-1 and TRBJ1-1, with 8 positions matching TRBD1. The length of the CDR3 is 14 residues. Looked up from germline, CDR1 is SGHRS and CDR2 is YFSETQ. The V gene end was trimmed by 6 bases and the J gene end by 7 bases; junction bases not matched to a gene: 11. CDR3 sequence: CASTKTGGANEAFF. The CDR3, as DNA: TGCGCCAGCACCAAAACAGGGGGGGCCAATGAAGCTTTCTTT.

Notes on this clonotype: One base away lies a much larger clone, so this may be a sequencing read error. This chain joins TRBV9 and TRBJ2-7, with 11 positions matching TRBD2. Germline V gene lookup returns CDR1 SGDLS and CDR2 YYNGEE. The CDR3 has 16 residues. The junction had 7 bases not matched to a gene; V was cut back by 3 bases and J by 2 bases. The CDR3, as DNA: TGTGCCAGCAGCGCTGCTCTAGCGGGGGGAACCTACGAGCAGTACTTC. Its protein is CASSAALAGGTYEQYF.

This clonotype was seen ten or more times. This chain uses TRBV27 with TRBJ2-7; no reliable D call. This CDR3 is 14 amino acids long. Trimming removed 2 bases at V and 3 bases at J, with 11 bases between. Germline V gives CDR1 MNHEY, CDR2 SMNVEV (reference sequence). CDR3 amino acids: CASSLGLESYEQYF. For the CDR3, the DNA is TGTGCCAGCAGTTTAGGGCTAGAGAGCTACGAGCAGTACTTC.

This clonotype was observed at least ten times. This chain uses TRBV15 with TRBJ2-1, with D uncertain. This CDR3 is 12 amino acids long. The V gene's germline CDR1 is LNHNV and CDR2 YYDKDF (reference sequence). Trimming left V 3 bases short and J 10 bases short, with 10 bases between. For the CDR3, the DNA is TGTGCCACCAGCAGGGTTAGTGGGGAGCAGTTCTTC. It encodes CATSRVSGEQFF. Full variable domain (outside the CDR3, taken from reference TRBV15 and TRBJ2-1): DAMVIQNPRYQVTQFGKPVTLSCSQTLNHNVMYWYQQKSSQAPKLLFHYYDKDFNNEADTPDNFQSRRPNTSFCFLDIRSPGLGDTAMYLCATSRVSGEQFFGPGTRLTVL.

Only a few counts were recorded for this clonotype. The chain joins TRBV6-2 or TRBV6-3 to TRBJ2-7, with 12 bases that match TRBD2. The CDR3 is 14 amino acids. The germline gives CDR1 MNHEY, CDR2 SVGEGT. J gave up 3 bases and V 10 bases, and 7 bases lay outside the gene matches. CDR3 coding DNA: TGTGCCACCGGAACTAGCGGGGGGTTCTACGAGCAGTACTTC. This gives the protein CATGTSGGFYEQYF.

This clonotype was recorded many times. This chain joins TRBV7-9 and TRBJ2-7; 7 bases line up with TRBD1. Losses at the gene ends were 1 base for V and 6 bases for J; bases not matched to a gene: 6. This CDR3 region has 14 residues. From germline, CDR1 is SEHNR and CDR2 FQNEAQ (reference sequence). CDR3 nucleotide sequence: TGTGCCAGCAGCTTAGTGACAGGGAACGGCGAGCAGTACTTC. This translates into CASSLVTGNGEQYF.

This clonotype was seen ten or more times. J is TRBJ1-1 and V is TRBV6-2 or TRBV6-3; D may be TRBD1 (6 bases). Trimming took 4 bases from V and 0 from J, leaving 15 bases between them. From germline, CDR1 is MNHEY and CDR2 SVGEGT. The CDR3 consists of 16 residues. The CDR3 reads CASSSQGQTLNTEAFF. In DNA, the CDR3 is TGTGCCAGCAGTTCACAAGGACAGACCTTGAACACTGAAGCTTTCTTT.

This rearrangement joins TRBV6-1 to TRBJ2-7; D may be TRBD1 (6 bases). Germline V gene sequence: CDR1 MNHNS, CDR2 SASEGT. V was clipped by 11 bases and J by 3 bases, with 17 bases between them. This CDR3 comprises 13 residues. The chain's CDR3 is CAGERDTDYEQYF. CDR3 coding DNA: TGTGCCGGAGAAAGGGACACAGACTACGAGCAGTACTTC.

This clonotype was seen repeatedly, ten times or more. The chain has TRBV9 and TRBJ2-2; no definite D call. CDR1 is SGDLS and CDR2 is YYNGEE in the germline V gene. The V end was cut by 6 bases, the J end by 2 bases, with 8 bases between. CDR3 length: 13 amino acids. The CDR3 coding sequence is TGTGCCAGCAAATCCGTTAACACCGGGGAGCTGTTTTTT. Its protein is CASKSVNTGELFF. The complete variable domain, with remaining parts taken from reference TRBV9 and TRBJ2-2, reads DSGVTQTPKHLITATGQRVTLRCSPRSGDLSVYWYQQSLDQGLQFLIQYYNGEERAKGNILERFSAQQFPDLHSELNLSSLELGDSALYFCASKSVNTGELFFGEGSRLTVL.